This TCR beta chain was documented in a study of CD8 T cells in ankylosing spondylitis. Whole-study results and caveats: Disease-linked clones displayed a CD8+ phenotype and appeared relatively rarely in peripheral blood. Previously reported in reactive arthritis synovial fluid and blood were some of the motif variants. Among TCR beta sequences, a motif of several highly homologous variants appeared characteristic of ankylosing spondylitis blood. Reportedly, disease-linked clones are significantly enriched in ankylosing spondylitis patients' matched synovial fluid.

It was by quantitative 5'-RACE with molecular barcodes that TCR beta libraries were made. TCRdb passed the 5' RACE reads through MiXCR, listing each CDR3 protein once. The profile shows about 540,000 distinct CDR3 sequences, approximately 12% of them singletons. For this clonotype: Its antigen is undetermined.

This CDR3 has 13 residues. Between the trimmed V and J ends, which lost 5 bases and 6 bases, there was a span of 11 bases. This chain connects TRBV12-3 or TRBV12-4 to TRBJ1-5; a possible D gene is TRBD1 (5 bases). Input material: blood, either unsorted or a sorted T cell fraction (not recorded which). This clonotype originated in a male donor with ankylosing spondylitis. The CDR3 coding sequence is TGTGCCAGCAGTATGGGGGGTAGTCAGCCCCAGCATTTT. Translating it yields CASSMGGSQPQHF.